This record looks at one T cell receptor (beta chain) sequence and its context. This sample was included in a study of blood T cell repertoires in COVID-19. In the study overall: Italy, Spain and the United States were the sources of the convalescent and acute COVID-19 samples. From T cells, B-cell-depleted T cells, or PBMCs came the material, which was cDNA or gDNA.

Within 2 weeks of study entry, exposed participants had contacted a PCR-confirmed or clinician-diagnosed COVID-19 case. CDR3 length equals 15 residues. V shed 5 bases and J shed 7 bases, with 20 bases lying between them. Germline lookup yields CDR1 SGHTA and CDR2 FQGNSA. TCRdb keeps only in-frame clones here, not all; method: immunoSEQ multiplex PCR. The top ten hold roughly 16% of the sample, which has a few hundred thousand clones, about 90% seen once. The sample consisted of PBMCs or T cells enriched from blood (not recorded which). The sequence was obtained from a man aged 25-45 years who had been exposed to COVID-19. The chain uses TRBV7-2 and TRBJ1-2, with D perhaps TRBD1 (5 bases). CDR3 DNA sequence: TGTGCCAGCAGCCCCTGGAGGGGCGCAGAGGCTGGCTACACCTTC. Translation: CASSPWRGAEAGYTF. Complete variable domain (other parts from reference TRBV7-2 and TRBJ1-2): GAGVSQSPSNKVTEKGKDVELRCDPISGHTALYWYRQSLGQGLEFLIYFQGNSAPDKSGLPSDRFSAERTGGSVSTLTIQRTQQEDSAVYLCASSPWRGAEAGYTFGSGTRLTVV.